A single sample is the source of the 20 T cell receptor beta chains below, sequenced in a study of cytomegalovirus exposure and HLA in healthy donors. 13 Jbeta primers and 60 Vbeta primers were used for the PCR. TCRdb's table, derived via immunoSEQ multiplex PCR, lists solely in-frame clones and lacks some. Of about 62,000 clones listed, roughly 75% are singletons. Sequencing input: PBMCs. The source is a woman younger than 45 in good health and CMV-seronegative.

The rearrangement uses TRBV9 and TRBJ2-1; D not certain. The CDR3 consists of 13 residues. Trimming removed 2 bases at V and 6 bases at J, with 9 bases between. Germline V gives CDR1 SGDLS, CDR2 YYNGEE. For the CDR3, the DNA is TGTGCCAGCAGCGTCGGAGTTGCCAATGAGCAGTTCTTC. Encoded protein: CASSVGVANEQFF. Filled out from reference TRBV9 and TRBJ2-1, the complete variable domain reads DSGVTQTPKHLITATGQRVTLRCSPRSGDLSVYWYQQSLDQGLQFLIQYYNGEERAKGNILERFSAQQFPDLHSELNLSSLELGDSALYFCASSVGVANEQFFGPGTRLTVL.

The rearrangement links TRBV5-4 to TRBJ2-5; TRBD2 matches at 7 bases. The last part of the DNA fits TRBJ2-7 better; the J call may be wrong. The V gene's germline CDR1 is SGHNT and CDR2 YYREEE (reference sequence). CDR3 length: 15 amino acids. The CDR3 is CASSVSSGSSYEQYF. In DNA, the CDR3 is TGTGCCAGCAGCGTTTCTAGCGGTAGCTCCTACGAGCAGTACTTC.

The chain employs TRBV5-4 and TRBJ2-5; 10 positions match TRBD2. The CDR3 extends over 15 amino acids. Germline V lookup: CDR1 SGHNT, CDR2 YYREEE (reference sequence). J lost 5 bases, V lost 4 bases, and 8 bases had no gene match. CDR3 bases: TGTGCCAGCAGCACCAAGCGGGAGGGGATGGAGACCCAGTACTTC. Its protein is CASSTKREGMETQYF.

V usage is TRBV19 and J usage is TRBJ2-1; 10 bases fit TRBD2. V shed 3 bases, J shed 5 bases, and the junction held 4 bases outside the gene matches. CDR3 length: 15 amino acids. CDR1 and CDR2 (germline): LNHDA, SQIVND (reference sequence). CDR3 region: CASSISSGSDNEQFF. CDR3 bases: TGTGCCAGTAGTATCTCTAGCGGGAGCGACAATGAGCAGTTCTTC.

This clone was recorded a few times. The rearrangement joins TRBV5-1 to TRBJ2-2; TRBD2 matches at 12 bases. Germline loops: CDR1 SGHRS, CDR2 YFSETQ. CDR3 length: 18 amino acids. Trimming removed 4 bases from V and 3 bases from J; junction bases left unmatched: 10. This chain's CDR3 is CASSRTSGIPEDTGELFF. The CDR3 nucleotides read TGCGCCAGCAGCAGGACTAGCGGGATCCCGGAGGACACCGGGGAGCTGTTTTTT.

This clone has just one count. The CDR3, as DNA: TGTGCCAGCAGCTTAGTTAAGGTGGGGACAGTCCCTGAAAAACTGTTTTTT. Protein: CASSLVKVGTVPEKLFF. This sequence joins TRBV11-2 and TRBJ1-4, with 7 bases that match TRBD1. The ends lost 1 base at V and 7 bases at J; junction bases unmatched: 12. CDR3 length: 17 residues. Germline loops: CDR1 SGHAT, CDR2 FQNNGV.

Remarks on this clone: At one boundary the junction diverges from the germline segment, which might be a read error. This sequence joins TRBV7-9 and TRBJ2-7; 13 positions match TRBD2. The CDR3 is made up of 18 amino acids. Germline V gene data show CDR1 as SEHNR and CDR2 as FQNEAQ (reference sequence). Written as DNA, the CDR3 is TGTTCCAGCAGCTTGGAGCCGGGACTAGCGGGAATATTTTACGAGCAGTACTTC. This sequence encodes CSSSLEPGLAGIFYEQYF.

The gene calls are TRBV6-5 and TRBJ1-5; TRBD1 matches 8 bases. With V trimmed by 5 bases and J by 7 bases, 10 bases remained unmatched. CDR1 and CDR2 (germline): MNHEY, SVGAGI. The CDR3 loop spans 15 amino acids. The chain's CDR3 is CASSARRGRGQPQHF. The CDR3 nucleotides read TGTGCCAGCAGTGCACGCAGGGGGCGAGGGCAGCCCCAGCATTTT.

V gene TRBV14 combines with J gene TRBJ1-2; 7 bases fit TRBD1. In germline, CDR1 is SGHDN, CDR2 FVKESK. The CDR3 is made up of 15 amino acids. The ends lost 4 bases at V and 0 bases at J; junction bases unmatched: 5. CDR3 loop: CASSLYGQANYGYTF. The CDR3 coding sequence is TGTGCCAGCAGCCTTTACGGACAGGCTAACTATGGCTACACCTTC.

The rearrangement uses TRBV18 and TRBJ2-2, with 7 nucleotides matching TRBD2. The germline V gene encodes CDR1 KGHSH and CDR2 LQKENI. The CDR3 sequence is 18 residues long. The V segment lost 8 bases and the J segment 1 base; nucleotides outside the gene matches: 16. CDR3 region: CASAWTVTSSGNTGELFF. The CDR3 coding sequence is TGTGCCAGCGCTTGGACCGTAACCTCTAGCGGGAACACCGGGGAGCTGTTTTTT.

This clone has a single count. Mismatch with germline at one junction end may stem from a read error. The chain couples TRBV18 to TRBJ2-5; 8 bases align to TRBD1. Germline-derived CDR1 and CDR2 are KGHSH and LQKENI. The CDR3 is made up of 15 amino acids. CDR3 sequence: CASSPPSGGQEAQYF. The CDR3 region has the DNA TGTGCCAGCTCACCACCATCAGGGGGCCAAGAGGCCCAGTACTTC.

As to this clone: At one end the junction does not follow the germline gene, possibly because of a read error. CDR3 region: CASSPGTAYNDKLFF. Here the CDR3 DNA reads TGTGCCAGTAGTCCTGGGACAGCTTATAATGATAAACTGTTTTTT. The gene calls are TRBV19 and TRBJ1-4; 7 bases match TRBD1. The V gene's germline CDR1 is LNHDA and CDR2 SQIVND (reference sequence). CDR3 length equals 15 residues.

The chain combines TRBV20-1 with TRBJ1-1; D possibly corresponds to TRBD1 (6 bases). Germline V gene lookup returns CDR1 DFQATT and CDR2 SNEGSKA (reference sequence). The CDR3 is 11 residues long. This CDR3 is CRTGLNTEAFF. The CDR3 DNA reads as TGCAGGACAGGACTGAACACTGAAGCTTTCTTT.

V and J are TRBV28 and TRBJ2-7; D gene uncertain. The germline V and J ends were trimmed by 6 bases and 4 bases, with 16 bases remaining between them. The CDR3 is made up of 14 amino acids. The germline V gene has CDR1 MDHEN and CDR2 SYDVKM. DNA of the CDR3: TGTGCCAGCAGCCCCCGCGGCCCACGATACGAGCAGTACTTC. Amino acids: CASSPRGPRYEQYF.

V gene TRBV19 combines with J gene TRBJ1-2; unclear D gene. Germline loops: CDR1 LNHDA, CDR2 SQIVND (reference sequence). This CDR3 is built from 12 residues. V lost 5 bases and J 4 bases, leaving 8 bases between the germline ends. The CDR3 DNA reads as TGTGCCAGTAGTGTTCCAGGCTATGGCTACACCTTC. Translating it yields CASSVPGYGYTF.

This chain joins TRBV2 and TRBJ1-3, with D hard to call. Germline CDR1 reads SNHLY; CDR2 reads FYNNEI. The CDR3 sequence is 13 residues long. Trimming removed 10 bases from V and 0 bases from J, with 10 bases in between. The CDR3 here is CATALSSGNTIYF. The CDR3 region has the DNA TGTGCCACCGCCCTCAGCTCTGGAAACACCATATATTTT.

This clone has only a few counts. The chain uses TRBV28 and TRBJ1-3; D is perhaps TRBD1 (5 bases). V lost 3 bases and J lost 4, with 13 bases in between. The CDR3 loop spans 15 amino acids. Germline V CDR1 and CDR2: MDHEN, SYDVKM. The CDR3 DNA is TGTGCCAGCAGTTTGGGAGGGGCGGGCGGAAACACCATATATTTT. Translation: CASSLGGAGGNTIYF.

J is TRBJ1-2 and V is TRBV6-6; TRBD1 matches 9 bases. This CDR3 has 16 residues. In germline, CDR1 is MNHNY, CDR2 SVGAGI (reference sequence). Losses at the gene ends were 6 bases for V and 8 bases for J; bases not matched to a gene: 16. CDR3: CASSPDGQGPPVGYTF. CDR3 bases: TGTGCCAGCAGCCCCGACGGACAGGGGCCCCCCGTGGGCTACACCTTC.

This chain joins TRBV6-1 and TRBJ1-2; a weak D match, TRBD1 (6 bases). V was trimmed by 2 bases and J by 7 bases, leaving 11 bases between them. This CDR3 comprises 13 residues. Germline values: CDR1 MNHNS, CDR2 SASEGT. The CDR3 region is CASSEIQGIGYTF. In DNA form, the CDR3 reads TGTGCCAGCAGTGAAATCCAGGGGATTGGCTACACCTTC.

The chain has TRBV5-5 and TRBJ2-2; 9 nucleotides match TRBD2. CDR3 size: 17 residues. J gave up 3 bases and V 4 bases, and 10 bases lay outside the gene matches. The germline gives CDR1 SGHKS, CDR2 YYEKEE (reference sequence). The CDR3 loop reads CASSLLSGSGYTGELFF. Written as DNA, the CDR3 is TGTGCCAGCAGCCTTCTTAGCGGGAGCGGGTACACCGGGGAGCTGTTTTTT.